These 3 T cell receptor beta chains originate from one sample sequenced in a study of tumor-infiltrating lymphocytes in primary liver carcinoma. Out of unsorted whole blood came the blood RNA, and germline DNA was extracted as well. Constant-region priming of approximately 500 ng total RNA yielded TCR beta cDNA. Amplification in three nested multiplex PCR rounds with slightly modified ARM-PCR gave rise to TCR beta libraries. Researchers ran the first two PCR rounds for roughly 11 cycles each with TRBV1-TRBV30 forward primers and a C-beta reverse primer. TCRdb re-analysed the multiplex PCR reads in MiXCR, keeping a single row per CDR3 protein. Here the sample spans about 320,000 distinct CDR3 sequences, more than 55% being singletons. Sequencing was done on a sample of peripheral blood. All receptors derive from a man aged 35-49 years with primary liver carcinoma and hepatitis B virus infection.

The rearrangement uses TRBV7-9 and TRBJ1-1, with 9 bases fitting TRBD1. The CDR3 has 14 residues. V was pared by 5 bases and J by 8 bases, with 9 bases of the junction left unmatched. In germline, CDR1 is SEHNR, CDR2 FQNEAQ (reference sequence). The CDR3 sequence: CASSPDRGLVEAFF. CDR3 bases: TGTGCCAGCAGCCCAGACAGGGGGTTAGTCGAAGCTTTCTTT. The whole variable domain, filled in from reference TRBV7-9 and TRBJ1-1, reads DTGVSQNPRHKITKRGQNVTFRCDPISEHNRLYWYRQTLGQGPEFLTYFQNEAQLEKSRLLSDRFSAERPKGSFSTLEIQRTEQGDSAMYLCASSPDRGLVEAFFGQGTRLTVV.

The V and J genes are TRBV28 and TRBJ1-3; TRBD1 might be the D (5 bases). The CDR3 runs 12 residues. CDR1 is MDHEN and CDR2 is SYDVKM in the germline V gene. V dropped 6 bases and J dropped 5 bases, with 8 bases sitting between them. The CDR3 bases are TGTGCCAGCAGCAAGGGGCGAAACACCATATATTTT. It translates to CASSKGRNTIYF.

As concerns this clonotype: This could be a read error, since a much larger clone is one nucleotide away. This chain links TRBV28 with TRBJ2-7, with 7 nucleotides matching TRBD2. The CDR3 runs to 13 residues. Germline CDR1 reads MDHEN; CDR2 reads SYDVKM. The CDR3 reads CASGFRGRGEQYF. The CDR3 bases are TGTGCCAGCGGTTTCCGCGGGAGAGGCGAGCAGTACTTC.